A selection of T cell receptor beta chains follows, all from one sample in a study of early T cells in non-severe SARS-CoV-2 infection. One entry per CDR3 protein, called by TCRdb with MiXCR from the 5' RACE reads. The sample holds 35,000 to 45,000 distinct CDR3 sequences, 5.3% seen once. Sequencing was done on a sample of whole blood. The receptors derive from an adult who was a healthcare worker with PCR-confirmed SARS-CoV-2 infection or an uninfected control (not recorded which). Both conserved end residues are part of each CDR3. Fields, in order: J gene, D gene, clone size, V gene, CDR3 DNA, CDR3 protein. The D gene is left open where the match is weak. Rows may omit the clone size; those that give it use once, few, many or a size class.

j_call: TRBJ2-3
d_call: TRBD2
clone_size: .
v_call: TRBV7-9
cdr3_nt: TGTGCCAGCAGCTCCCAGCGGGGCCGCACAGATACGCAGTATTTT
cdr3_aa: CASSSQRGRTDTQYF

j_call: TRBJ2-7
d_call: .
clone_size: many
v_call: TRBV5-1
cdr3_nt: TGCGCCAGCAGCTTGGGCTTGCGCTACGAGCAGTACTTC
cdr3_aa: CASSLGLRYEQYF

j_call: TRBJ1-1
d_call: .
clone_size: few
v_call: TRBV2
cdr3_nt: TGTGCCCAGCAGGGGCAGGGACGCACTGAAGCTTTCTTT
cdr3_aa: CAQQGQGRTEAFF

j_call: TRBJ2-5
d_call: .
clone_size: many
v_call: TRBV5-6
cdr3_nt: TGTGCCAGCAGGCTGGAGGGGGTAGGGCAAGAGACCCAGTACTTC
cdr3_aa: CASRLEGVGQETQYF

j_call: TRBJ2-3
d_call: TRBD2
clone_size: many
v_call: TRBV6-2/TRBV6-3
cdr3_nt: TGTGCCACCCAGCGGGGGACAACAGATACGCAGTATTTT
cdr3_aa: CATQRGTTDTQYF

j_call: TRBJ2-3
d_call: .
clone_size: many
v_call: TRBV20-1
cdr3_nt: TGCAGTGCTAGTCGGACCTCTAGACTGGATACGCAGTATTTT
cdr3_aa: CSASRTSRLDTQYF

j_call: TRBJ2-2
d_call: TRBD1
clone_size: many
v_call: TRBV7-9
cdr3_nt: TGTGCCAGCAGCGCGGGACAGGGGTACACCGGGGAGCTGTTTTTT
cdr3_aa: CASSAGQGYTGELFF

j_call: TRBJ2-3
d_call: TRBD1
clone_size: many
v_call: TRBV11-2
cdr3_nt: TGTGCCAGCAGTCGACAGGGGAAAGATACGCAGTATTTT
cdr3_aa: CASSRQGKDTQYF

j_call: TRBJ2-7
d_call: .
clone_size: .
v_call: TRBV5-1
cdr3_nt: TGCGCCAGCAGCGAGGACGGGGGCGAGCAGTACTTC
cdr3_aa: CASSEDGGEQYF

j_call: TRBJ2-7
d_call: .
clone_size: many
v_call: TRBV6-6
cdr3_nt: TGTGCCAGCAGTTACTCGGGACTCTACGAGCAGTACTTC
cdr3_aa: CASSYSGLYEQYF

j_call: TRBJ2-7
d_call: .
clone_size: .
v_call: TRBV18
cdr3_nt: TGTGCCAGCTCCCCCGGGGGGGACAGATCCTACGAGCAGTACTTC
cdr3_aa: CASSPGGDRSYEQYF

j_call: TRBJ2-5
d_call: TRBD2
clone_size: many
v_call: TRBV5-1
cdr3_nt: TGCGCCAGCAGCCCAGGACTAGCGGGACCTAGCCAAGAGACCCAGTACTTC
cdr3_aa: CASSPGLAGPSQETQYF

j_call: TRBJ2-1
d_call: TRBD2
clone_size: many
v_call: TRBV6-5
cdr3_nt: TGTGCCTCTTCCCCGGGACTAGCGGGAGTAAGGGAGCAGTTCTTC
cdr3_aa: CASSPGLAGVREQFF

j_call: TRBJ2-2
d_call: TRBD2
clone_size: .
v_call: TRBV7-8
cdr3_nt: TGTGCCAGCAAAGGTGCGGGAGACGCCGGGGAGCTGTTTTTT
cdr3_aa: CASKGAGDAGELFF

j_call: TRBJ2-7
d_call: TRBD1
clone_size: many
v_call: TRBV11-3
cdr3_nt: TGTGCCAGCAGAACAGAGGGGGCCTTC
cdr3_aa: CASRTEGAF

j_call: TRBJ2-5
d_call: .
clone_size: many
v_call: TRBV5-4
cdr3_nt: TGTGCCAGCAGCTACCCGCGGGGCCAAGGAGAGACCCAGTACTTC
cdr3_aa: CASSYPRGQGETQYF

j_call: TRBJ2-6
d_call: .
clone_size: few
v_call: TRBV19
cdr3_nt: TGTGCCAGTAGTATTTCAGGGGCCAACGTCCTGACTTTC
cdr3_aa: CASSISGANVLTF

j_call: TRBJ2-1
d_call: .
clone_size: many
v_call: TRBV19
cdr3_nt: TGTGCCAGTAGTATCGATAGCTTTAACTCCTACAATGAGCAGTTCTTC
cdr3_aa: CASSIDSFNSYNEQFF

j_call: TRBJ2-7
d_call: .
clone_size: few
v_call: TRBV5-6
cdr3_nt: TGTGCCAGCAGCCGGGGAAGGTACGAGCAGTACTTC
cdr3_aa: CASSRGRYEQYF